This T cell receptor (beta chain) is drawn from a study of blood T cell repertoires in COVID-19. In the study overall: The cDNA or gDNA used as material had been derived from T cells, B-cell-depleted T cells, or PBMCs.

This CDR3 comprises 14 residues. CDR1 is SGDLS, CDR2 YYNGEE, per germline. Trimming took off 7 bases at V and 6 bases at J, with 18 bases between the two ends. Profiled with immunoSEQ multiplex PCR; TCRdb holds only in-frame clones, not every one. Of 80,000 or so clones detected, 75% to 90% appear once; the ten largest clones hold approximately 4.6%. The sample taken for sequencing was peripheral blood. This clonotype was sampled from a woman aged 70-85 years with acute or convalescent COVID-19. The chain uses TRBV9 and TRBJ2-3; a weak D match, TRBD2 (6 bases). DNA of the CDR3: TGTGCCAGCTCGCCGGGACCGGGGGTTGATACGCAGTATTTT. Protein: CASSPGPGVDTQYF.